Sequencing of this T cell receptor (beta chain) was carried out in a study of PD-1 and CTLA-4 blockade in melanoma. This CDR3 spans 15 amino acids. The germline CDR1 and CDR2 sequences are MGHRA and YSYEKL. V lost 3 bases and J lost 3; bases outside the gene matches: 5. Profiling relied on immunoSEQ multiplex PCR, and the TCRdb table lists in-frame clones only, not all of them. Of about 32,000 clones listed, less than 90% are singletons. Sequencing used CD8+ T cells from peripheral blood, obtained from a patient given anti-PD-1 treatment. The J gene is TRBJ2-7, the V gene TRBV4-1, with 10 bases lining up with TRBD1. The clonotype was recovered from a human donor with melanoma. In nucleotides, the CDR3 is TGCGCCAGCAGCCATTTGGACAGGGGGAACTACGAGCAGTACTTC. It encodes CASSHLDRGNYEQYF.